The next 31 T cell receptor beta chains were all read from a single sample in a study of shared clonotypes between healthy human individuals. The protocol was immunoSEQ multiplex PCR, while the TCRdb copy is restricted to in-frame clones and leaves out a portion. The sample consists of about 600,000 clones, around 97% of them appearing once. Sample: naive CD4+ T cells sorted from blood. Regarding subset: CD45RA+ positively selected. Receptors were obtained from a woman in her 30s in good health.

The chain joins TRBV6-1 to TRBJ1-5, with 10 bases fitting TRBD1. The CDR3 contains 12 residues. CDR1 and CDR2 from the germline V gene are MNHNS and SASEGT. With V trimmed by 6 bases and J by 13 bases, 6 bases remained unmatched. The CDR3, as DNA: TGTGCCAGCAGGGACAGGGGGATTTATCAGCATTTT. Translation gives CASRDRGIYQHF.

V gene TRBV10-1 combines with J gene TRBJ2-2; tentative D call: TRBD2 (6 bases). Germline V gene data show CDR1 as WNHNN and CDR2 as SYGVQD (reference sequence). The CDR3 length is 14 residues. Trimming took 3 bases from V and 4 from J, leaving 9 bases between them. In DNA, the CDR3 is TGCGCCAGCAGTGACGGGGGAGGCACCGGGGAGCTGTTTTTT. Protein: CASSDGGGTGELFF.

The V gene is TRBV11-2, the J gene TRBJ1-1; 9 nucleotides align to TRBD1. The CDR3 runs 17 residues. The germline gives CDR1 SGHAT, CDR2 FQNNGV. V was clipped by 1 base and J by 2 bases; unmatched bases: 8. DNA of the CDR3: TGTGCCAGCAGCTTAGGTCGGACAGGGGTTCGCAACACTGAAGCTTTCTTT. Translated: CASSLGRTGVRNTEAFF.

This clone appeared a single time. V is TRBV7-2 and J is TRBJ2-5; D unresolved. The J call may be faulty, since TRBJ2-7 better matches the DNA end. The germline V gene has CDR1 SGHTA and CDR2 FQGNSA. The CDR3 is 12 amino acids. This CDR3 reads CASSSYSYEQYF. The CDR3 DNA reads as TGTGCCAGCAGCTCATACTCCTACGAGCAGTACTTC.

The rearrangement links TRBV7-6 to TRBJ1-3, with D perhaps TRBD1 (5 bases). Trimming took 4 bases from V and 4 from J, leaving 20 bases between them. The CDR3 has 17 residues. Germline loops: CDR1 SGHVS, CDR2 FNYEAQ. The CDR3 DNA is TGTGCCAGCAGCTCGCCTCAGGGTGCAACGCGGGGAAACACCATATATTTT. Encoded protein: CASSSPQGATRGNTIYF.

This chain joins TRBV7-8 and TRBJ2-1, with 8 bases lining up with TRBD2. The germline V gene encodes CDR1 SGHVS and CDR2 FQNEAQ. With 4 bases clipped from V and 9 bases from J, the junction kept 14 bases outside the gene matches. This CDR3 spans 16 amino acids. This chain's CDR3 is CASSSGEAGVYFEQFF. The CDR3 bases are TGTGCCAGCAGCTCAGGGGAAGCGGGAGTCTATTTTGAGCAGTTCTTC. The complete variable domain, with remaining parts taken from reference TRBV7-8 and TRBJ2-1, reads GAGVSQSPRYKVAKRGQDVALRCDPISGHVSLFWYQQALGQGPEFLTYFQNEAQLDKSGLPSDRFFAERPEGSVSTLKIQRTQQEDSAVYLCASSSGEAGVYFEQFFGPGTRLTVL.

This chain links TRBV5-1 with TRBJ2-7; D unclear. Germline lookup yields CDR1 SGHRS and CDR2 YFSETQ. Between the trimmed V and J ends, which lost 4 bases and 5 bases, there was a span of 19 bases. CDR3 length: 15 residues. CDR3 sequence (DNA): TGCGCCAGCAGCCCCGGCGGTAGCCTTAGGAACGAGCAGTACTTC. Its protein product is CASSPGGSLRNEQYF.

The chain recombines TRBV19 with TRBJ1-2; 9 bases agree with TRBD1. Per germline, CDR1 LNHDA and CDR2 SQIVND (reference sequence). V shed 3 bases and J 4 bases; nucleotides not matched to a gene: 9. The CDR3 has 16 residues. The CDR3 protein is CASSMITGQGSYGYTF. The CDR3 bases are TGTGCCAGTAGTATGATTACCGGACAGGGGAGCTATGGCTACACCTTC.

The chain links TRBV4-2 to TRBJ1-4, with D unresolved. The CDR3 consists of 14 residues. The V gene lost 1 base and the J gene lost 7 bases, with 10 bases spanning the gap. CDR1 is LGHNA and CDR2 is YNFKEQ in the germline V gene. The CDR3 region is CASSQGGVGEKLFF. The CDR3 DNA is TGTGCCAGCAGCCAAGGGGGAGTTGGTGAAAAACTGTTTTTT.

V usage is TRBV28 and J usage is TRBJ1-1; unclear D gene. Trimming pared 6 bases from V and 2 bases from J, leaving 10 bases between. In germline, CDR1 is MDHEN, CDR2 SYDVKM. The CDR3 length is 13 residues. CDR3 nucleotide sequence: TGTGCCAGCAGCCGAGAACTAAACACTGAAGCTTTCTTT. Protein: CASSRELNTEAFF.

This chain joins TRBV28 and TRBJ1-4; D is undetermined. The CDR3 has 17 residues. V lost 2 bases and J 0 bases, leaving 13 bases between the germline ends. The germline V gene encodes CDR1 MDHEN and CDR2 SYDVKM. CDR3 loop: CASSLREALATNEKLFF. CDR3 DNA sequence: TGTGCCAGCAGTTTAAGGGAGGCCCTTGCAACTAATGAAAAACTGTTTTTT.

The chain links TRBV5-1 to TRBJ2-7, with 15 positions matching TRBD2. V was pared by 4 bases and J by 4 bases, with 15 bases of the junction left unmatched. There are 19 residues in the CDR3. Germline V gene sequence: CDR1 SGHRS, CDR2 YFSETQ. The CDR3 is CASSTTRTSGRAPQYEQYF. CDR3 sequence (DNA): TGCGCCAGCAGCACAACGAGGACTAGCGGGAGGGCCCCCCAGTACGAGCAGTACTTC.

In DNA form, the CDR3 reads TGTGCCAGTAGTATTAACCTCCCGCGGGATACGCAGTATTTT. Encoded protein: CASSINLPRDTQYF. The chain joins TRBV19 to TRBJ2-3; D gene unclear. V lost 3 bases to trimming and J lost 6 bases, with 13 bases between them. Germline CDR1 and CDR2: LNHDA and SQIVND (reference sequence). This CDR3 spans 14 amino acids.

The chain combines TRBV7-9 with TRBJ2-7; 9 bases are a match to TRBD1. Germline V lookup: CDR1 SEHNR, CDR2 FQNEAQ (reference sequence). With 8 bases clipped from V and 0 bases from J, the junction kept 11 bases outside the gene matches. The CDR3 sequence is 16 residues long. Here the CDR3 reads CASQGPTGGDSYEQYF. In DNA, the CDR3 is TGTGCCAGCCAGGGCCCGACAGGGGGGGACTCCTACGAGCAGTACTTC.

As concerns this clone: Additional DNA sequences in this sample encode the identical CDR3. The rearrangement links TRBV25-1 to TRBJ2-3; 10 bases are shared with TRBD2. CDR3 length equals 14 residues. Per the germline V gene, CDR1 is MGHDK and CDR2 is SYGVNS. The junction had 0 bases not matched to a gene; V was cut back by 5 bases and J by 1 base. CDR3: CASSLAGGTDTQYF. In nucleotides, the CDR3 is TGTGCCAGCAGTCTAGCGGGGGGCACAGATACGCAGTATTTT.

The chain recombines TRBV18 with TRBJ2-7; TRBD2 is a possible D gene (6 bases). Per the germline V gene, CDR1 is KGHSH and CDR2 is LQKENI. The CDR3 covers 17 residues. The ends were cut back, 3 bases at V and 7 bases at J, with 25 bases in the middle. The CDR3 DNA sequence: TGTGCCAGCTCACCCCCCGGCAGGACTACAGGCATAGGGGAGCAGTACTTC. Amino acids: CASSPPGRTTGIGEQYF. Based on the CDR3 plus reference TRBV18 and TRBJ2-7, the full variable domain is NAGVMQNPRHLVRRRGQEARLRCSPMKGHSHVYWYRQLPEEGLKFMVYLQKENIIDESGMPKERFSAEFPKEGPSILRIQQVVRGDSAAYFCASSPPGRTTGIGEQYFGPGTRLTVT.

The chain couples TRBV28 to TRBJ2-7, with a tentative D call TRBD2 (6 bases). This CDR3 contains 12 residues. Per the germline V gene, CDR1 is MDHEN and CDR2 is SYDVKM. The V end was cut by 5 bases, the J end by 6 bases, with 11 bases between. CDR3 residues: CASSPLGGEQYF. CDR3 bases: TGTGCCAGCAGTCCCCTCGGGGGCGAGCAGTACTTC.

This chain uses TRBV5-1 with TRBJ2-3; TRBD1 agrees at 9 bases. V lost 4 bases, J lost 5 bases, and 8 bases stayed unmatched. The germline V gene encodes CDR1 SGHRS and CDR2 YFSETQ. The CDR3 consists of 15 residues. The CDR3 nucleotides are TGCGCCAGCAGCCTCGGACAGGGGCAAGGAGATACGCAGTATTTT. It specifies CASSLGQGQGDTQYF. The full variable domain, completed using reference TRBV5-1 and TRBJ2-3, is KAGVTQTPRYLIKTRGQQVTLSCSPISGHRSVSWYQQTPGQGLQFLFEYFSETQRNKGNFPGRFSGRQFSNSRSEMNVSTLELGDSALYLCASSLGQGQGDTQYFGPGTRLTVL.

The chain joins TRBV28 to TRBJ1-1; perhaps TRBD1 as D (5 bases). V was pared by 4 bases and J by 8 bases, with 20 bases between. Germline CDR1 MDHEN, CDR2 SYDVKM. This CDR3 is built from 15 residues. This CDR3 reads CASSSAGTDQHEAFF. The CDR3 coding sequence is TGTGCCAGCAGTTCCGCCGGGACGGACCAGCACGAAGCTTTCTTT.

The chain links TRBV7-6 to TRBJ2-2; TRBD2 matches at 8 bases. The CDR3 is made up of 16 amino acids. V lost 3 bases, J lost 2 bases, and 5 bases stayed unmatched. The germline V gene encodes CDR1 SGHVS and CDR2 FNYEAQ. This chain's CDR3 is CASSFIAGPNTGELFF. The CDR3 coding sequence is TGTGCCAGCAGCTTTATAGCGGGACCCAACACCGGGGAGCTGTTTTTT.

The rearrangement uses TRBV18 and TRBJ2-1; 12 bases agree with TRBD2. J gave up 3 bases and V 6 bases, and 3 bases lay outside the gene matches. Germline loops: CDR1 KGHSH, CDR2 LQKENI. The CDR3 extends over 15 amino acids. CDR3 DNA sequence: TGTGCCAGCTCTGGACTAGCGGGAAGCTACAATGAGCAGTTCTTC. Translating gives CASSGLAGSYNEQFF. The full variable domain, rest sourced from reference TRBV18 and TRBJ2-1, is NAGVMQNPRHLVRRRGQEARLRCSPMKGHSHVYWYRQLPEEGLKFMVYLQKENIIDESGMPKERFSAEFPKEGPSILRIQQVVRGDSAAYFCASSGLAGSYNEQFFGPGTRLTVL.

This clone was seen once. The V and J genes are TRBV2 and TRBJ1-1; possible D gene TRBD1, 6 bases. The CDR3 contains 13 residues. V gave up 11 bases and J gave up 3 bases, with 16 bases separating them. The germline V gene has CDR1 SNHLY and CDR2 FYNNEI. CDR3 sequence reads: CASSNQGYTEAFF. The CDR3 DNA follows: TGTGCCTCCTCAAATCAGGGGTACACTGAAGCTTTCTTT.

V is TRBV7-2 and J is TRBJ2-3; tentative D call: TRBD2 (5 bases). V gave up 5 bases and J gave up 3 bases, with 9 bases separating them. Germline V gives CDR1 SGHTA, CDR2 FQGNSA. The CDR3 contains 13 residues. CDR3 in DNA: TGTGCCAGCAGCCCCCCGGGGACAGATACGCAGTATTTT. The encoded protein is CASSPPGTDTQYF.

The rearrangement uses TRBV28 and TRBJ2-3; D unclear. The germline CDR1 and CDR2 sequences are MDHEN and SYDVKM. V was shortened by 3 bases and J by 2 bases, with 9 bases between the two germline ends. The CDR3 totals 14 residues. CDR3 sequence (DNA): TGTGCCAGCAGTTTTTCACAGTTCACAGATACGCAGTATTTT. Protein sequence: CASSFSQFTDTQYF.

V is TRBV7-9 and J is TRBJ2-5; D is perhaps TRBD2 (5 bases). The end of the DNA aligns better with TRBJ2-7, so the J call may be wrong. The CDR3 is 16 amino acids. Germline V CDR1 and CDR2: SEHNR, FQNEAQ (reference sequence). The CDR3 DNA is TGTGCCAGCAGCTTATATTCCCCGGGAAGCTCCTACGAGCAGTACTTC. It encodes CASSLYSPGSSYEQYF.

The chain is built from TRBV14 and TRBJ2-2; unclear D gene. Germline V gene sequence: CDR1 SGHDN, CDR2 FVKESK. This CDR3 is built from 11 residues. Trimming stripped 2 bases from V and 12 bases from J, with 7 bases between. CDR3 sequence (DNA): TGTGCCAGCAGCCAAACAGAGAAGCTGTTTTTT. Protein product: CASSQTEKLFF.

This sequence joins TRBV29-1 and TRBJ2-7, with 8 nucleotides matching TRBD2. The V segment lost 6 bases and the J segment 7 bases; nucleotides outside the gene matches: 11. From germline, CDR1 is SQVTM and CDR2 ANQGSEA. This CDR3 spans 13 amino acids. The CDR3: CSVPTSGRGEQYF. The DNA for the CDR3 is TGCAGCGTCCCCACTAGCGGCCGGGGTGAGCAGTACTTC.

The V gene is TRBV4-1, the J gene TRBJ2-1; weak D call: TRBD1 (6 bases). Germline CDR1 and CDR2: MGHRA and YSYEKL. CDR3 length equals 14 residues. V was cut by 0 bases and J by 9 bases, with 12 bases left in between. The CDR3 sequence: CASSQDRVGGEQFF. The CDR3 DNA sequence: TGCGCCAGCAGCCAAGACAGGGTAGGGGGTGAGCAGTTCTTC.

This clone was recorded only once. The chain recombines TRBV7-6 with TRBJ2-2; 8 bases line up with TRBD2. The germline V gene has CDR1 SGHVS and CDR2 FNYEAQ. After removal of 1 base from V and 3 bases from J, the junction contained 1 base not matched to a gene. The CDR3 totals 15 residues. CDR3 bases: TGTGCCAGCAGCTTAGAACTAGCGGACACCGGGGAGCTGTTTTTT. As protein: CASSLELADTGELFF. Drawing the rest from reference TRBV7-6 and TRBJ2-2, the complete variable domain is GAGVSQSPRYKVTKRGQDVALRCDPISGHVSLYWYRQALGQGPEFLTYFNYEAQQDKSGLPNDRFSAERPEGSISTLTIQRTEQRDSAMYRCASSLELADTGELFFGEGSRLTVL.

The genes are TRBV27 and TRBJ1-5; no clear D gene. The CDR3 consists of 17 residues. Looked up from germline, CDR1 is MNHEY and CDR2 is SMNVEV (reference sequence). Trimming removed 0 bases from V and 0 bases from J, with 12 bases in between. The CDR3 DNA reads as TGTGCCAGCAGTTTATCGAGGGCAAGGAATAGCAATCAGCCCCAGCATTTT. Its translation is CASSLSRARNSNQPQHF.

The chain has TRBV11-2 and TRBJ2-2, with D uncertain. This CDR3 contains 16 residues. The germline V gene has CDR1 SGHAT and CDR2 FQNNGV. Between the trimmed V and J ends, which lost 1 base and 1 base, there was a span of 10 bases. As DNA, the CDR3 is TGTGCCAGCAGCTTAGGCGGATGGAAGAACACCGGGGAGCTGTTTTTT. Translation: CASSLGGWKNTGELFF.